The 13 T cell receptor beta chains below all came from one sample that was sequenced in a study of blood T cell repertoires in COVID-19. This table comes from immunoSEQ multiplex PCR, and its TCRdb copy is limited to in-frame clones, with some not included. The sample consists of about 390,000 clones, just under 90% of them appearing once. The sample comprised PBMCs or T cells enriched from blood (not recorded which). The receptors shown here come from a woman aged 50 to 60 who had recovered from COVID-19.

This chain joins TRBV27 and TRBJ1-1, with TRBD1 identical over 8 bases. CDR1 MNHEY and CDR2 SMNVEV come from the germline V gene (reference sequence). V trimming: 5 bases; J trimming: 4 bases; junction bases outside the gene matches: 6. The CDR3 runs 14 residues. The chain's CDR3 is CASSDQGQATEAFF. CDR3 DNA sequence: TGTGCCAGCAGTGATCAGGGACAGGCCACTGAAGCTTTCTTT.

This clone was seen only once. V usage is TRBV10-3 and J usage is TRBJ1-1; a possible D gene is TRBD1 (6 bases). Germline loops: CDR1 ENHRY, CDR2 SYGVKD. The CDR3 loop spans 13 amino acids. V was trimmed by 10 bases and J by 4 bases, leaving 16 bases between them. Here the CDR3 DNA reads TGTGCCAGCGGGGGGGGCGCGGGCACTGAAGCTTTCTTT. Translating it yields CASGGGAGTEAFF.

The V call is TRBV28, the J call TRBJ2-5, with 9 bases lining up with TRBD1. Germline CDR1 MDHEN, CDR2 SYDVKM. V lost 11 bases to trimming and J lost 3 bases; unmatched junction nucleotides: 7. This CDR3 spans 13 amino acids. In DNA form, the CDR3 reads TGTGCCGGATCACAGGGGGCGAAAGAGACCCAGTACTTC. Its translation: CAGSQGAKETQYF.

The rearrangement uses TRBV24-1 and TRBJ1-2; D is uncertain. The CDR3 is 15 amino acids. Looked up from germline, CDR1 is KGHDR and CDR2 is SFDVKD. Trimming cost V 4 bases and J 7 bases, with 18 bases left between them. The CDR3 spells CATSDRTVGRAGYTF. The CDR3 region has the DNA TGTGCCACCAGTGACAGAACTGTCGGGCGGGCTGGCTACACCTTC.

The genes are TRBV24-1 and TRBJ1-4; a weak D match, TRBD1 (5 bases). Trimming removed 5 bases from V and 2 bases from J, with 8 bases in between. The CDR3 has 14 amino acids. Per germline, CDR1 KGHDR and CDR2 SFDVKD. CDR3 region: CATSAAGTNEKLFF. In DNA form, the CDR3 reads TGTGCCACCAGTGCGGCAGGGACTAATGAAAAACTGTTTTTT.

This chain links TRBV7-6 with TRBJ2-5; D is unresolved. V was shortened by 1 base and J by 5 bases, with 5 bases between the two germline ends. Germline values: CDR1 SGHVS, CDR2 FNYEAQ. This CDR3 contains 12 residues. CDR3 sequence reads: CASSLDGETQYF. As DNA, the CDR3 is TGTGCCAGCAGCTTAGACGGGGAGACCCAGTACTTC.

The chain has TRBV6-1 and TRBJ1-6; 7 nucleotides line up with TRBD1. Unmatched junction bases numbered 9, after V lost 4 bases and J lost 3 bases. The V gene's germline CDR1 is MNHNS and CDR2 SASEGT. The CDR3 covers 17 residues. The CDR3 protein is CASSVQTGASYNSPLHF. CDR3 sequence (DNA): TGTGCCAGCAGTGTCCAAACAGGGGCTAGCTATAATTCACCCCTCCACTTT.

The table lists this clone with a count of one. The chain links TRBV11-2 to TRBJ2-3; 10 positions match TRBD2. The CDR3 loop spans 19 amino acids. CDR1 and CDR2 (germline): SGHAT, FQNNGV. Germline trimming cut 1 base from V and 2 bases from J; bases unmatched to any gene: 12. The CDR3 DNA follows: TGTGCCAGCAGCTTAGGGGGTAGCGGGGGGTTTACCGTCACAGATACGCAGTATTTT. It yields the protein CASSLGGSGGFTVTDTQYF.

CDR3: CASSFTRTYEQYF. The DNA of the CDR3 is TGTGCCAGCTCATTTACTAGAACCTACGAGCAGTACTTC. The chain has TRBV18 and TRBJ2-7; perhaps TRBD2 as D (5 bases). Trimming removed 5 bases at V and 2 bases at J, with 10 bases between. Germline V gene sequence: CDR1 KGHSH, CDR2 LQKENI. This CDR3 comprises 13 residues.

The rearrangement joins TRBV24-1 to TRBJ2-1; D is perhaps TRBD2 (5 bases). V was cut by 6 bases and J by 0 bases, with 8 bases left in between. From germline, CDR1 is KGHDR and CDR2 SFDVKD. CDR3 size: 14 residues. In DNA form, the CDR3 reads TGTGCCACCAGTCCGGGAATCTCCTACAATGAGCAGTTCTTC. Residues: CATSPGISYNEQFF.

This clone has just one count. This CDR3 is CASSVGERETQYF. The CDR3 DNA reads as TGTGCCAGCAGCGTAGGAGAGAGAGAGACCCAGTACTTC. The genes are TRBV9 and TRBJ2-5; D is uncertain. This CDR3 comprises 13 residues. The V and J ends lost 0 bases and 4 bases respectively, with 7 bases between them. The germline V gene has CDR1 SGDLS and CDR2 YYNGEE.

This clone was seen only once. The gene calls are TRBV18 and TRBJ1-6, with 11 positions matching TRBD1. Trimming at V came to 5 bases and at J to 13 bases, leaving 4 bases not matched to a gene. CDR3 length equals 13 residues. Germline CDR1 is KGHSH and CDR2 is LQKENI. The CDR3, as DNA: TGTGCCAGCTCATCGGGACAGGGGGATCCCCTCCACTTT. Translation gives CASSSGQGDPLHF.

V is TRBV29-1 and J is TRBJ2-5; 9 nucleotides line up with TRBD2. Germline trimming cut 3 bases from V and 5 bases from J; bases unmatched to any gene: 7. Germline loops: CDR1 SQVTM, CDR2 ANQGSEA. This CDR3 contains 14 residues. CDR3 DNA: TGCAGCGTTGATCGGGGGAGCGGGGGGGAGACCCAGTACTTC. Translation: CSVDRGSGGETQYF.